These 24 T cell receptor beta chains were sequenced from one sample in a study of vaccination effects on CD4 cells after COVID-19. No antigen has been identified for these receptors. Clones were read by immunoSEQ multiplex PCR, and TCRdb kept only the in-frame ones, dropping some. The table shows 70,000 to 75,000 clones, with 75% to 80% occurring only once. Upon completion of about ten days in culture, CD4+ T cells were isolated. Here the sequenced sample was CD4+ T cells from PBMCs cultured without peptide, taken before COVID-19 vaccination. These receptor sequences come from a human donor who received a COVID-19 vaccine.

This clone was observed once. The chain is built from TRBV5-6 and TRBJ1-2; D gene ambiguous. V lost 0 bases, J lost 6 bases, and 12 bases lay in between. Germline V gene data show CDR1 as SGHDT and CDR2 as YYEEEE. This CDR3 is 14 amino acids long. The CDR3, as DNA: TGTGCCAGCAGCTTGGTGCAGTCCCAGGATGGCTACACCTTC. Translating gives CASSLVQSQDGYTF.

This rearrangement joins TRBV12-3 or TRBV12-4 to TRBJ1-4; D unclear. V lost 6 bases to trimming and J lost 8 bases, with 7 bases between them. The length of the CDR3 is 11 residues. CDR3: CASRAREKLFF. CDR3 in DNA: TGTGCCAGCAGAGCCAGAGAAAAACTGTTTTTT.

This clone was seen a single time. J is TRBJ2-5 and V is TRBV2; 8 nucleotides match TRBD2. The V gene end was trimmed by 4 bases and the J gene end by 5 bases; junction bases not matched to a gene: 3. Germline V gives CDR1 SNHLY, CDR2 FYNNEI. The CDR3 covers 13 residues. CDR3 bases: TGTGCCAGCAGTGGGACTAGCTCGGAGACCCAGTACTTC. Translation: CASSGTSSETQYF.

This clone appeared once. The J gene is TRBJ1-4, the V gene TRBV4-1; 7 positions match TRBD1. The CDR3 extends over 15 amino acids. Germline CDR1 and CDR2: MGHRA and YSYEKL. V trimming: 1 base; J trimming: 7 bases; junction bases outside the gene matches: 6. CDR3 DNA sequence: TGCGCCAGCAGCCAAGCGGACAGGTTCGGTGAAAAACTGTTTTTT. Translating it yields CASSQADRFGEKLFF.

The genes are TRBV15 and TRBJ1-5; D might be TRBD1 (5 bases). CDR3 length equals 17 residues. CDR1 is LNHNV, CDR2 YYDKDF, per germline (reference sequence). Trimming left V 6 bases short and J 0 bases short, with 18 bases between. The DNA for the CDR3 is TGTGCCACCAGTCCAGGAACTAGGACACTTAGCAATCAGCCCCAGCATTTT. Translating it yields CATSPGTRTLSNQPQHF.

The CDR3 region is CASSLGETVISYEQYV. The CDR3 nucleotides read TGTGCCAGCAGTTTAGGGGAAACAGTTATCTCCTACGAGCAGTACGTC. J is TRBJ2-7 and V is TRBV28; D unclear. Germline V gene sequence: CDR1 MDHEN, CDR2 SYDVKM. The V and J ends lost 2 bases and 0 bases respectively, with 14 bases between them. The CDR3 sequence is 16 residues long.

The chain couples TRBV9 to TRBJ2-1; D unclear. The CDR3 sequence is 14 residues long. Trimming left V 5 bases short and J 10 bases short, with 19 bases between. Germline V gene sequence: CDR1 SGDLS, CDR2 YYNGEE. CDR3: CASSYRVVQSEQFF. The CDR3 coding sequence is TGTGCCAGCAGTTATAGGGTGGTCCAATCAGAGCAGTTCTTC.

The chain carries TRBV5-1 and TRBJ1-4; the D is unclear. V gave up 7 bases and J gave up 8 bases, with 18 bases separating them. CDR1 is SGHRS, CDR2 YFSETQ, per germline. The CDR3 sequence is 14 residues long. The CDR3 DNA reads as TGCGCCAGCGCTACTGACCCAGCTATCGAAAAACTGTTTTTT. Translation: CASATDPAIEKLFF.

The CDR3 nucleotides read TGTGCCAGTGGTACGAGGGCGCGGGCTAATGAAAAACTGTTTTTT. It is translated as CASGTRARANEKLFF. J is TRBJ1-4 and V is TRBV19; D is unclear. V dropped 8 bases and J dropped 3 bases, with 16 bases sitting between them. The CDR3 spans 15 residues. CDR1 LNHDA and CDR2 SQIVND come from the germline V gene (reference sequence).

This clone has just one count. This CDR3 reads CASSVVSSSIEQFF. The CDR3 DNA follows: TGTGCCAGCAGCGTAGTGTCTAGCAGTATTGAGCAGTTCTTC. The rearrangement joins TRBV9 to TRBJ2-1, with D perhaps matching TRBD2 (5 bases). V was cut by 0 bases and J by 9 bases, with 13 bases left in between. This CDR3 region has 14 residues. Germline V gene data show CDR1 as SGDLS and CDR2 as YYNGEE.

The chain has TRBV7-2 and TRBJ2-2; D is unclear. The CDR3 spans 15 residues. CDR1 is SGHTA, CDR2 FQGNSA, per germline. V was clipped by 5 bases and J by 5 bases, with 15 bases between them. CDR3 coding DNA: TGTGCCAGCAGCCGCCTATCTGCCAGTACCGGGGAGCTGTTTTTT. Translating gives CASSRLSASTGELFF. Together with reference TRBV7-2 and TRBJ2-2, the CDR3 gives the full variable domain: GAGVSQSPSNKVTEKGKDVELRCDPISGHTALYWYRQSLGQGLEFLIYFQGNSAPDKSGLPSDRFSAERTGGSVSTLTIQRTQQEDSAVYLCASSRLSASTGELFFGEGSRLTVL.

The chain links TRBV7-2 to TRBJ1-1; 8 bases agree with TRBD1. The J segment lost 2 bases and the V segment lost 6 bases, leaving 17 bases of the junction unmatched. The CDR3 extends over 18 amino acids. Germline V gene sequence: CDR1 SGHTA, CDR2 FQGNSA. DNA for the CDR3: TGTGCCAGCAGTCGCACCGGGACAGGAGGAACTTTTAACACTGAAGCTTTCTTT. Amino acids: CASSRTGTGGTFNTEAFF.

The chain joins TRBV27 to TRBJ1-1, with D maybe TRBD1 (6 bases). The CDR3 has 13 residues. The V end was cut by 8 bases, the J end by 3 bases, with 13 bases between. Germline loops: CDR1 MNHEY, CDR2 SMNVEV (reference sequence). This CDR3 reads CASGNRVDTEAFF. In DNA form, the CDR3 reads TGTGCCAGCGGAAACAGGGTCGACACTGAAGCTTTCTTT.

The V and J genes are TRBV19 and TRBJ1-1; D not certain. Trimming took 5 bases from V and 8 from J, leaving 12 bases between them. CDR1 and CDR2 (germline): LNHDA, SQIVND (reference sequence). This CDR3 is 12 amino acids long. The CDR3 nucleotides are TGTGCCAGTAGTGGACCAGAGAGGGAAGCTTTCTTT. Amino acids: CASSGPEREAFF.

The chain uses TRBV7-2 and TRBJ2-3; the match to TRBD2 covers 10 bases. V shed 3 bases, J shed 6 bases, and the junction held 0 bases outside the gene matches. Germline V gene sequence: CDR1 SGHTA, CDR2 FQGNSA. The CDR3 is made up of 13 amino acids. DNA of the CDR3: TGTGCCAGCAGCTTTAGCGGGGGGGATACGCAGTATTTT. Its protein product is CASSFSGGDTQYF.

This clone was found once. The rearrangement joins TRBV5-1 to TRBJ1-1; D unresolved. The CDR3 has 16 amino acids. Trimming stripped 4 bases from V and 0 bases from J, with 16 bases between. Germline CDR1 reads SGHRS; CDR2 reads YFSETQ. The CDR3 here is CASSARAGVVNTEAFF. The DNA of the CDR3 is TGCGCCAGCAGCGCCCGGGCGGGAGTGGTGAACACTGAAGCTTTCTTT.

This chain joins TRBV7-8 and TRBJ1-4; D is possibly TRBD1 (6 bases). Trimming took 5 bases from V and 0 from J, leaving 13 bases between them. From germline, CDR1 is SGHVS and CDR2 FQNEAQ. This CDR3 spans 16 amino acids. In DNA form, the CDR3 reads TGTGCCAGCAGCCCAGCGGGACATGCAACTAATGAAAAACTGTTTTTT. Its translation: CASSPAGHATNEKLFF.

The chain uses TRBV5-5 and TRBJ2-7; 15 nucleotides match TRBD2. The CDR3 spans 17 residues. Trimming took 4 bases from V and 1 from J; bases not matched to a gene: 6. Looked up from germline, CDR1 is SGHKS and CDR2 is YYEKEE (reference sequence). CDR3 coding DNA: TGTGCCAGCAGCCCGGGACTAGCGGGAGGCCAGTCCTACGAGCAGTACGTC. Protein sequence: CASSPGLAGGQSYEQYV.

V usage is TRBV20-1 and J usage is TRBJ2-1; D unclear. Looked up from germline, CDR1 is DFQATT and CDR2 is SNEGSKA (reference sequence). This CDR3 has 11 amino acids. Trimming removed 5 bases at V and 7 bases at J, with 9 bases between. CDR3 sequence reads: CSAPGRNEQFF. The CDR3 DNA reads TGCAGTGCTCCCGGACGTAATGAGCAGTTCTTC.

V and J are TRBV2 and TRBJ1-2; TRBD1 is a possible D gene (5 bases). CDR3 size: 14 residues. The V gene lost 2 bases and the J gene lost 5 bases, with 12 bases spanning the gap. CDR1 SNHLY and CDR2 FYNNEI come from the germline V gene. The CDR3: CASSELEGRYGYTF. The CDR3 nucleotides read TGTGCCAGCAGTGAATTAGAGGGGAGGTATGGCTACACCTTC. Complete variable domain (other parts from reference TRBV2 and TRBJ1-2): EPEVTQTPSHQVTQMGQEVILRCVPISNHLYFYWYRQILGQKVEFLVSFYNNEISEKSEIFDDQFSVERPDGSNFTLKIRSTKLEDSAMYFCASSELEGRYGYTFGSGTRLTVV.

This chain connects TRBV28 to TRBJ2-5, with D unresolved. With 6 bases removed from V and 3 bases from J, the gap between germline ends came to 14 bases. The germline gives CDR1 MDHEN, CDR2 SYDVKM. The CDR3 spans 14 residues. CDR3 sequence: CASSAPDGKETQYF. The CDR3 coding sequence is TGTGCCAGCAGCGCCCCGGACGGAAAAGAGACCCAGTACTTC. The full variable domain, with the rest looked up from reference TRBV28 and TRBJ2-5, is DVKVTQSSRYLVKRTGEKVFLECVQDMDHENMFWYRQDPGLGLRLIYFSYDVKMKEKGDIPEGYSVSREKKERFSLILESASTNQTSMYLCASSAPDGKETQYFGPGTRLLVL.

V and J are TRBV5-1 and TRBJ1-1, with D uncertain. The CDR3 length is 17 residues. Germline values: CDR1 SGHRS, CDR2 YFSETQ. Trimming pared 4 bases from V and 0 bases from J, leaving 19 bases between. The CDR3 nucleotides read TGCGCCAGCAGCATTGGATTCCCCGAAATAATGAACACTGAAGCTTTCTTT. It encodes CASSIGFPEIMNTEAFF.

The chain joins TRBV12-5 to TRBJ1-1; D possibly corresponds to TRBD1 (6 bases). Per the germline V gene, CDR1 is LGHNT and CDR2 is FRNRAP. There are 14 residues in the CDR3. Deletions cut 3 bases from V and 3 bases from J, with 11 bases between. CDR3 nucleotides: TGTGCTAGTGGTTTACAGGGTGCGTACACTGAAGCTTTCTTT. Its translation is CASGLQGAYTEAFF. The complete variable domain, with remaining parts taken from reference TRBV12-5 and TRBJ1-1, reads DARVTQTPRHKVTEMGQEVTMRCQPILGHNTVFWYRQTMMQGLELLAYFRNRAPLDDSGMPKDRFSAEMPDATLATLKIQPSEPRDSAVYFCASGLQGAYTEAFFGQGTRLTVV.

The chain links TRBV29-1 to TRBJ2-3; 7 bases align to TRBD2. The length of the CDR3 is 13 residues. With V trimmed by 8 bases and J by 1 base, 6 bases remained unmatched. Germline lookup yields CDR1 SQVTM and CDR2 ANQGSEA. CDR3 sequence: CSPKSGGTDTQYF. Written as DNA, the CDR3 is TGCAGCCCAAAGAGCGGGGGCACAGATACGCAGTATTTT.